This entry lists 22 T cell receptor beta chains sequenced from one sample in a study of CD8 T cells in Susac syndrome. Random hexamers served to reverse transcribe roughly 0.45 to 1 ug RNA. TCRdb re-derived calls from the immunoSEQ multiplex PCR reads in MiXCR, one entry per CDR3 protein. The data contain about 120,000 distinct CDR3 sequences, 94% of them seen just once; the ten biggest clones take up approximately 0.1%. The sample taken for sequencing was CD4+ T cells from PBMCs. These receptors came from a human donor in good health.

The genes are TRBV10-3 and TRBJ2-5; D not certain. Germline CDR1 reads ENHRY; CDR2 reads SYGVKD. Trimming removed 0 bases at V and 2 bases at J, with 7 bases between. There are 14 residues in the CDR3. This chain's CDR3 is CAISESAEQETQYF. The DNA of the CDR3 is TGTGCCATCAGTGAGTCGGCAGAACAAGAGACCCAGTACTTC.

The sample holds a few counts of this clonotype. The chain recombines TRBV6-6 with TRBJ1-1, with 7 bases that match TRBD1. CDR3 length equals 12 residues. Germline CDR1 is MNHNY and CDR2 is SVGAGI (reference sequence). The V segment lost 5 bases and the J segment 5 bases; nucleotides outside the gene matches: 2. CDR3 bases: TGTGCCAGCAGTCTACAGGGGACTGAAGCTTTCTTT. Its translation is CASSLQGTEAFF.

This chain joins TRBV28 and TRBJ1-4; D remains ambiguous. The CDR3 runs to 13 residues. V lost 6 bases to trimming and J lost 8 bases, with 13 bases between them. CDR1 is MDHEN, CDR2 SYDVKM, per germline. The CDR3 region has the DNA TGTGCCAGCAGCACCCACTTGGGGGAAAAACTGTTTTTT. Translating gives CASSTHLGEKLFF.

V gene TRBV19 combines with J gene TRBJ1-5; unclear D gene. The germline V and J ends were trimmed by 3 bases and 5 bases, with 5 bases remaining between them. There are 12 residues in the CDR3. Germline CDR1 reads LNHDA; CDR2 reads SQIVND (reference sequence). Written as DNA, the CDR3 is TGTGCCAGTAGTATTGGGGATCAGCCCCAGCATTTT. Translated, it gives CASSIGDQPQHF. The complete variable domain, with remaining parts taken from reference TRBV19 and TRBJ1-5, reads DGGITQSPKYLFRKEGQNVTLSCEQNLNHDAMYWYRQDPGQGLRLIYYSQIVNDFQKGDIAEGYSVSREKKESFPLTVTSAQKNPTAFYLCASSIGDQPQHFGDGTRLSIL.

The chain links TRBV3-1 to TRBJ2-7, with D maybe TRBD1 (5 bases). Germline V gives CDR1 LGHDT, CDR2 YNNKEL (reference sequence). V lost 2 bases and J lost 7, with 9 bases in between. CDR3 length: 12 amino acids. CDR3 region: CASSQSHREQYF. DNA of the CDR3: TGTGCCAGCAGCCAAAGTCACAGGGAGCAGTACTTC.

This chain connects TRBV5-1 to TRBJ2-1; D gene ambiguous. CDR1 is SGHRS and CDR2 is YFSETQ in the germline V gene. This CDR3 region has 13 residues. V was trimmed by 0 bases and J by 5 bases, leaving 6 bases between them. The CDR3: CASSLGHNNEQFF. The DNA of the CDR3 is TGCGCCAGCAGCTTGGGGCACAACAATGAGCAGTTCTTC.

The V and J genes are TRBV6-6 and TRBJ2-7, with D possibly being TRBD1 (6 bases). The V and J ends lost 8 bases and 2 bases respectively, with 10 bases between them. The germline V gene encodes CDR1 MNHNY and CDR2 SVGAGI (reference sequence). The CDR3 loop spans 12 amino acids. CDR3 coding DNA: TGTGCCAGCCGGGACACCACCTACGAGCAGTACTTC. The encoded protein is CASRDTTYEQYF.

The rearrangement joins TRBV21-1 to TRBJ2-7. TRBV21-1 is termed a pseudogene. CDR3 length: 17 amino acids. CDR3 nucleotide sequence: TGTGCCAGCAGCAAAGAAAGAGTGGAACAGATCTCCTACGAGCAGTACTTC. Protein product: CASSKERVEQISYEQYF.

This rearrangement joins TRBV7-2 to TRBJ2-3, with 8 bases matching TRBD1. V was pared by 5 bases and J by 1 base, with 8 bases of the junction left unmatched. Germline-derived CDR1 and CDR2 are SGHTA and FQGNSA. This CDR3 contains 16 residues. The CDR3 bases are TGTGCCAGCAGCCAACAGGCGGACAGGGGCACAGATACGCAGTATTTT. As protein: CASSQQADRGTDTQYF.

The chain has TRBV28 and TRBJ1-5, with D unresolved. V lost 0 bases and J lost 2, with 5 bases in between. CDR3 length: 14 amino acids. CDR1 MDHEN and CDR2 SYDVKM come from the germline V gene. The CDR3 DNA reads as TGTGCCAGCAGTTTATGGGAGCGCAATCAGCCCCAGCATTTT. Its translation is CASSLWERNQPQHF.

This chain connects TRBV19 to TRBJ1-1; D not resolved. Germline assignment: CDR1 LNHDA and CDR2 SQIVND (reference sequence). The CDR3 loop spans 13 amino acids. V lost 4 bases and J lost 2, with 8 bases in between. The CDR3 DNA follows: TGTGCCAGTAGTAGAAGACTTAACACTGAAGCTTTCTTT. Its translation: CASSRRLNTEAFF.

The chain joins TRBV13 to TRBJ2-7; no clear D gene. V gave up 3 bases and J gave up 3 bases, with 12 bases separating them. The germline V gene has CDR1 PRHDT and CDR2 FYEKMQ (reference sequence). The CDR3 is 14 residues long. The CDR3 reads CASSLSSFGYEQYF. The CDR3, as DNA: TGTGCCAGCAGCTTGTCCTCCTTCGGCTACGAGCAGTACTTC.

This clonotype was seen a few times. The chain uses TRBV10-3 and TRBJ2-7; TRBD1 or TRBD2 may be the D gene (5 bases each). Germline CDR1 is ENHRY and CDR2 is SYGVKD. This CDR3 has 12 residues. The germline V and J ends were trimmed by 0 bases and 6 bases, with 6 bases remaining between them. Here the CDR3 DNA reads TGTGCCATCAGTGAGTCTGGGGGCGAGCAGTACTTC. As protein: CAISESGGEQYF.

This rearrangement joins TRBV11-2 to TRBJ2-1; 14 bases fit TRBD2. The CDR3 loop spans 16 amino acids. V gave up 5 bases and J gave up 7 bases; unmatched junction bases: 7. Germline CDR1 SGHAT, CDR2 FQNNGV. The CDR3 DNA reads TGTGCCAGCAGCCCGACCCGGACTAGCGGGGGGAATGAGCAGTTCTTC. Its protein is CASSPTRTSGGNEQFF.

CDR3 sequence reads: CASSTGTGKETQYF. The CDR3 DNA is TGTGCCAGCTCGACCGGGACAGGGAAAGAGACCCAGTACTTC. The chain recombines TRBV18 with TRBJ2-5; 9 bases map to TRBD1. V shed 6 bases and J 3 bases; nucleotides not matched to a gene: 5. Looked up from germline, CDR1 is KGHSH and CDR2 is LQKENI. The CDR3 is 14 amino acids.

The chain employs TRBV11-3 and TRBJ2-3, with unresolved D. CDR3 size: 13 residues. Trimming removed 0 bases at V and 2 bases at J, with 3 bases between. Germline V CDR1 and CDR2: SGHNT, YENEEA. CDR3 protein: CASSLDFTDTQYF. As DNA, the CDR3 is TGTGCCAGCAGCTTAGACTTCACAGATACGCAGTATTTT.

V gene TRBV29-1 combines with J gene TRBJ1-1; D perhaps matches TRBD1 (6 bases). The germline V gene has CDR1 SQVTM and CDR2 ANQGSEA. The CDR3 extends over 18 amino acids. With 6 bases removed from V and 0 bases from J, the gap between germline ends came to 26 bases. CDR3 sequence: CSVTFEYGTPPVNTEAFF. The CDR3 DNA sequence: TGCAGCGTCACCTTCGAGTACGGGACACCACCGGTGAACACTGAAGCTTTCTTT.

The chain has TRBV20-1 and TRBJ2-5; possibly TRBD1 for D (5 bases). The germline CDR1 and CDR2 sequences are DFQATT and SNEGSKA (reference sequence). The germline V and J ends were trimmed by 7 bases and 5 bases, with 14 bases remaining between them. CDR3 length equals 12 residues. CDR3 sequence reads: CSGTLLTETQYF. The CDR3 coding sequence is TGCAGTGGGACACTACTAACGGAGACCCAGTACTTC.

V and J are TRBV9 and TRBJ2-5; D ambiguous. Per the germline V gene, CDR1 is SGDLS and CDR2 is YYNGEE. The CDR3 has 14 amino acids. V lost 4 bases, J lost 5 bases, and 15 bases lay in between. CDR3 DNA sequence: TGTGCCAGCAGCACCCAGATAGTATCCGAGACCCAGTACTTC. It codes for CASSTQIVSETQYF.

V is TRBV12-3 or TRBV12-4 and J is TRBJ1-5, with a weak D call TRBD1 (5 bases). The CDR3 extends over 15 amino acids. Trimming shortened V by 4 bases and J by 3 bases, and 13 bases separated the two germline ends. The CDR3 here is CASSWAGTNNQPQHF. CDR3 coding DNA: TGTGCCAGCAGTTGGGCCGGGACGAACAATCAGCCCCAGCATTTT.

The chain uses TRBV2 and TRBJ2-5; D not resolved. V lost 6 bases and J lost 5, with 4 bases in between. Germline CDR1 and CDR2: SNHLY and FYNNEI. The CDR3 runs 10 residues. The CDR3 spells CASREETQYF. CDR3 in DNA: TGTGCCAGCAGAGAGGAGACCCAGTACTTC.

V is TRBV6-5 and J is TRBJ2-7; tentatively, D is TRBD2 (7 bases). CDR1 is MNHEY and CDR2 is SVGAGI in the germline V gene. Trimming pared 5 bases from V and 2 bases from J, leaving 19 bases between. The length of the CDR3 is 16 residues. The CDR3 is CASSNGRGQGAYEQYF. The CDR3 DNA reads TGTGCCAGCAGTAACGGGCGGGGGCAGGGAGCCTACGAGCAGTACTTC.